Listed here are 17 T cell receptor beta chains from one sample, sequenced in a study of cytomegalovirus exposure and HLA in healthy donors. 13 Jbeta primers and 60 Vbeta primers were used for the PCR. TCRdb's table, derived via immunoSEQ multiplex PCR, lists solely in-frame clones and lacks some. In total, the table holds over 120,000 clones. Sample: PBMCs. The receptors were sampled from a male donor in good health and CMV-seronegative.

V gene TRBV9 combines with J gene TRBJ2-2, with a possible D match to TRBD1 (5 bases). The ends were cut back, 1 base at V and 6 bases at J, with 10 bases in the middle. The germline V gene has CDR1 SGDLS and CDR2 YYNGEE. There are 14 residues in the CDR3. The CDR3 region has the DNA TGTGCCAGCAGCGTACAGGGTGGGCCCGGGGAGCTGTTTTTT. It specifies CASSVQGGPGELFF.

The rearrangement links TRBV5-5 to TRBJ1-3; D may be TRBD1 (5 bases). V was pared by 6 bases and J by 3 bases, with 13 bases between. CDR1 is SGHKS, CDR2 YYEKEE, per germline (reference sequence). This CDR3 spans 14 amino acids. CDR3: CASTKGANGNTIYF. For the CDR3, the DNA is TGTGCCAGCACCAAAGGGGCCAATGGAAACACCATATATTTT.

V and J are TRBV27 and TRBJ1-1; 8 positions agree with TRBD1. Looked up from germline, CDR1 is MNHEY and CDR2 is SMNVEV (reference sequence). The CDR3 has 15 residues. The trim removed 8 bases at V and 1 base at J, leaving 9 bases unmatched. CDR3 residues: CASGLLGQGNTEAFF. The CDR3 nucleotides read TGTGCCAGCGGCTTATTAGGACAGGGGAACACTGAAGCTTTCTTT.

The chain employs TRBV30 and TRBJ1-2; weak D call: TRBD1 (6 bases). Germline V gene sequence: CDR1 GTSNPN, CDR2 SVGIG (reference sequence). The CDR3 has 12 amino acids. The V gene lost 7 bases and the J gene lost 9 bases, with 18 bases spanning the gap. In DNA, the CDR3 is TGTGCCTCGTTAGGTGGGACAATTAGCTACACCTTC. Its protein product is CASLGGTISYTF.

The CDR3 DNA is TGTGCCAGCTCACCTACAGGGTTCCCTAATGAAAAACTGTTTTTT. The encoded protein is CASSPTGFPNEKLFF. V usage is TRBV18 and J usage is TRBJ1-4; D might be TRBD1 (6 bases). Germline CDR1 is KGHSH and CDR2 is LQKENI. V was cut by 3 bases and J by 3 bases, with 11 bases left in between. The CDR3 is 15 residues long.

This sequence joins TRBV23-1 and TRBJ2-1; possibly TRBD2 for D (5 bases). TRBV23-1 qualifies as an ORF whose function is uncertain. CDR3 length: 16 amino acids. Between the trimmed V and J ends, which lost 0 bases and 7 bases, there was a span of 16 bases. CDR3 protein: CASSQSEGSSENEQFF. The CDR3, as DNA: TGCGCCAGCAGTCAATCCGAGGGATCCTCAGAGAATGAGCAGTTCTTC.

The chain has TRBV5-5 and TRBJ1-2; the D is unclear. The CDR3 contains 14 residues. Trimming removed 7 bases from V and 6 bases from J, with 19 bases in between. Germline-derived CDR1 and CDR2 are SGHKS and YYEKEE (reference sequence). The CDR3 spells CASETATAENGYTF. In nucleotides, the CDR3 is TGTGCCAGCGAAACAGCTACAGCGGAAAATGGCTACACCTTC.

The rearrangement uses TRBV7-3 and TRBJ2-7; D remains unclear. Germline V gene sequence: CDR1 SGHTA, CDR2 FQGTGA. The V gene lost 8 bases and the J gene lost 1 base, with 12 bases spanning the gap. There are 13 residues in the CDR3. CDR3 amino acids: CASGIRGSYEQYF. The CDR3 DNA is TGTGCCAGCGGAATCCGCGGATCCTACGAGCAGTACTTC.

The chain links TRBV9 to TRBJ2-3; 7 positions match TRBD1. V was clipped by 0 bases and J by 3 bases; unmatched bases: 4. The CDR3 length is 15 residues. Germline CDR1 and CDR2: SGDLS and YYNGEE. The CDR3 protein is CASSVDGQATDTQYF. As DNA, the CDR3 is TGTGCCAGCAGCGTAGATGGACAGGCTACAGATACGCAGTATTTT.

J is TRBJ1-1 and V is TRBV2; possible D gene TRBD1, 5 bases. Germline V lookup: CDR1 SNHLY, CDR2 FYNNEI. V lost 3 bases and J lost 3, with 20 bases in between. This CDR3 is built from 17 residues. As DNA, the CDR3 is TGTGCCAGCAGTGATCCCCGGGACTTAGGGCGGGACACTGAAGCTTTCTTT. Its protein is CASSDPRDLGRDTEAFF.

The chain recombines TRBV4-3 with TRBJ1-5, with a possible D match to TRBD1 (5 bases). V lost 2 bases, J lost 3 bases, and 17 bases lay in between. CDR1 is LGHNA, CDR2 YSLEER, per germline. This CDR3 has 17 amino acids. In nucleotides, the CDR3 is TGCGCCAGCAGCCAAAGTGCAGGGAACGTCCACAATCAGCCCCAGCATTTT. Translation: CASSQSAGNVHNQPQHF.

The J gene is TRBJ2-1, the V gene TRBV5-8; TRBD2 might be the D (6 bases). Per germline, CDR1 SGHTS and CDR2 YDEGEE. The CDR3 is made up of 17 amino acids. The V and J ends lost 4 bases and 4 bases respectively, with 21 bases between them. The CDR3 region has the DNA TGTGCCAGCAGCCGATTTGGGGGGACGGGCTTATACAATGAGCAGTTCTTC. This translates into CASSRFGGTGLYNEQFF.

The V and J genes are TRBV30 and TRBJ2-1, with D perhaps matching TRBD2 (5 bases). This CDR3 is 11 amino acids long. The germline V gene has CDR1 GTSNPN and CDR2 SVGIG (reference sequence). Deletions cut 1 base from V and 8 bases from J, with 6 bases between. The CDR3 spells CAWSGADEQFF. In DNA form, the CDR3 reads TGTGCCTGGAGTGGAGCGGATGAGCAGTTCTTC. The whole variable domain, filled in from reference TRBV30 and TRBJ2-1, reads SQTIHQWPATLVQPVGSPLSLECTVEGTSNPNLYWYRQAAGRGLQLLFYSVGIGQISSEVPQNLSASRPQDRQFILSSKKLLLSDSGFYLCAWSGADEQFFGPGTRLTVL.

The V call is TRBV11-2, the J call TRBJ2-1; 9 nucleotides line up with TRBD2. With V trimmed by 5 bases and J by 5 bases, 10 bases remained unmatched. Germline CDR1 and CDR2: SGHAT and FQNNGV. The CDR3 is 16 amino acids. The CDR3 region is CASSGGLAHGDNEQFF. In DNA, the CDR3 is TGTGCCAGCAGCGGGGGACTAGCCCATGGGGACAATGAGCAGTTCTTC.

The chain carries TRBV5-4 and TRBJ1-5; no reliable D call. The V end was cut by 2 bases, the J end by 0 bases, with 21 bases between. The CDR3 loop spans 19 amino acids. Per the germline V gene, CDR1 is SGHNT and CDR2 is YYREEE (reference sequence). In nucleotides, the CDR3 is TGTGCCAGCAGCTTCAGTCGGGCAGGCGGACTTAATAGCAATCAGCCCCAGCATTTT. Protein product: CASSFSRAGGLNSNQPQHF.

V and J are TRBV7-9 and TRBJ2-7; TRBD1 is a possible D gene (5 bases). Germline assignment: CDR1 SEHNR and CDR2 FQNEAQ (reference sequence). This CDR3 region has 15 residues. Trimming cost V 0 bases and J 0 bases, with 9 bases left between them. This chain's CDR3 is CASSLAPGYSYEQYF. CDR3 nucleotides: TGTGCCAGCAGCTTAGCCCCAGGGTACTCCTACGAGCAGTACTTC.

The chain couples TRBV7-8 to TRBJ2-7; D gene ambiguous. The CDR3 consists of 13 residues. Germline V lookup: CDR1 SGHVS, CDR2 FQNEAQ. The V gene lost 7 bases and the J gene lost 5 bases, with 15 bases spanning the gap. CDR3: CASNGDSLHEQYF. The CDR3, as DNA: TGTGCCAGCAACGGTGACTCCCTCCACGAGCAGTACTTC.